The clone carrying this T cell receptor beta chain occurred a few times. What it recognizes is unknown. This record comes from a study of PD-L1 blockade in urothelial cancer. The overall study: Most patients, about 90% of the roughly 29, were males with bladder-origin cancer. Samples of blood were analyzed 3 weeks (second dose) and 6 weeks after treatment start.

The CDR3 loop spans 13 amino acids. Germline V gene sequence: CDR1 MGHRA, CDR2 YSYEKL. V was shortened by 2 bases and J by 8 bases, with 10 bases between the two germline ends. Study results and limitations: When pretreatment blood TCR clonality was below the median, it predicted better survival. Blood clones associated with the tumor expanded more at 3 weeks in durable-benefit patients.

This sample's time point: pretreatment peripheral blood. Here immunoSEQ multiplex PCR was the method, and the copy in TCRdb shows in-frame clones only, minus some. Altogether 40,000 to 55,000 clones are present, about 88% being singletons, with the ten largest covering approximately 25%. The material sequenced was PBMCs, taken around atezolizumab (anti-PD-L1) treatment. The chain combines TRBV4-1 with TRBJ2-1; D possibly corresponds to TRBD2 (6 bases). The clonotype originates from a donor aged 40 or older with urothelial cancer. This CDR3 is CASSQRGTDEQFF. The CDR3 coding sequence is TGCGCCAGCAGCCAACGCGGGACGGATGAGCAGTTCTTC.